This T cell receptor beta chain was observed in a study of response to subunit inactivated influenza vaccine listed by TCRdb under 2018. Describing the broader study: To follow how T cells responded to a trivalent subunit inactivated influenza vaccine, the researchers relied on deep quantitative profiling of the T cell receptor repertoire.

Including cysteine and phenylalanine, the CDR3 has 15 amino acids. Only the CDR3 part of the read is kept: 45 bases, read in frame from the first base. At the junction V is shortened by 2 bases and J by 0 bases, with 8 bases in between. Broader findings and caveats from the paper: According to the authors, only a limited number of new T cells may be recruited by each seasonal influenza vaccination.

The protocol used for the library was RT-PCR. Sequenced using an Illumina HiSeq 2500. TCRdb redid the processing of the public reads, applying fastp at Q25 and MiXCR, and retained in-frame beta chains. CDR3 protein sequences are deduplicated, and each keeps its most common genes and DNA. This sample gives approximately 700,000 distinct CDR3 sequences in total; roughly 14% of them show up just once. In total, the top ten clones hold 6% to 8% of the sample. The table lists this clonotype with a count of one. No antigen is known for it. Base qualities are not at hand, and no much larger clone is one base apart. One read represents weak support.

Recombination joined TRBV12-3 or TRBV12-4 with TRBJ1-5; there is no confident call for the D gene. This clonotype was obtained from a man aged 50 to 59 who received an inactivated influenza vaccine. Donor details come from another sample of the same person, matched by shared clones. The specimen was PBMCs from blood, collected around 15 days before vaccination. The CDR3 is CASSLFPGSNQPQHF. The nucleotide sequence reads TGTGCCAGCAGTTTATTCCCGGGTAGCAATCAGCCCCAGCATTTT.